This T cell receptor beta chain was recorded in a study of T cells in Graves' hyperthyroidism and ophthalmopathy. Study conclusions and caveats: Patients with ophthalmopathy were separated from those with stable hyperthyroidism by a 13 V-J model. Blood also carried most thyroid clonotypes expanded above 0.001.

For Graves' hyperthyroidism to be stable, ophthalmopathy could not progress within 18 months. Those with hyperthyroidism were 18 to 65 years old, newly diagnosed, and ill for under 2 months. In germline, CDR1 is MNHNS, CDR2 SASEGT. This CDR3 is 14 amino acids long. V lost 6 bases to trimming and J lost 4 bases; unmatched junction nucleotides: 8. This clonotype was seen a few times. The antigen remains unidentified. RNA transcripts provided the source from which TCR beta CDR3 regions were amplified. The HTBI primer set drove a first-round RT-PCR of the TCR CDR3. TCRdb independently ran MiXCR on the multiplex PCR reads; one entry per CDR3 protein. The data hold approximately 530,000 distinct CDR3 sequences, with roughly a sixth observed a single time.

The source of this sequence is a woman younger than 30 with Graves' hyperthyroidism. V is TRBV6-1 and J is TRBJ2-5, with TRBD1 matching 7 bases. Sequencing input: blood. The CDR3 bases are TGTGCCAGCAGGACAACCGGGACAGCAGAGACCCAGTACTTC. Residues: CASRTTGTAETQYF.